These 15 T cell receptor beta chains were all obtained from the same sample, sequenced in a study of T cells in Graves' hyperthyroidism and ophthalmopathy. Amplification targeted TCR beta CDR3 regions from RNA transcripts. The HTBI primer set served for first-round RT-PCR of the TCR CDR3. TCRdb independently ran MiXCR on the multiplex PCR reads; one entry per CDR3 protein. The sample has approximately 400,000 distinct CDR3 sequences; 14% to 15% are singletons. The sample consisted of blood. Receptor source: a woman in her 30s with Graves' hyperthyroidism.

Notes on this clonotype: A read error may be the cause here, since a much bigger clone is one base away. The CDR3: CASSPPLLGGETLYF. As DNA, the CDR3 is TGTGCCAGCAGCCCCCCCCTCTTGGGAGGGGAGACCCTGTACTTC. The chain recombines TRBV18 with TRBJ2-5; 7 nucleotides match TRBD2. The CDR3 totals 15 residues. The germline V gene encodes CDR1 KGHSH and CDR2 LQKENI.

This clonotype was seen only a few times. The V gene is TRBV2, the J gene TRBJ2-5, with 10 nucleotides matching TRBD1. This CDR3 comprises 15 residues. V shed 6 bases, J shed 4 bases, and the junction held 8 bases outside the gene matches. Germline lookup yields CDR1 SNHLY and CDR2 FYNNEI. CDR3 amino acids: CASSARDRGRETQYF. The CDR3 DNA reads TGTGCCAGCAGCGCCCGGGACAGGGGAAGAGAGACCCAGTACTTC.

V gene TRBV24-1 combines with J gene TRBJ1-5, with TRBD1 matching 7 bases. The germline V gene encodes CDR1 KGHDR and CDR2 SFDVKD. This CDR3 is 14 amino acids long. The V gene end was trimmed by 4 bases and the J gene end by 4 bases; junction bases not matched to a gene: 3. CDR3 loop: CATSETGFNQPQHF. For the CDR3, the DNA is TGTGCCACCAGTGAGACAGGGTTTAATCAGCCCCAGCATTTT.

This rearrangement joins TRBV19 to TRBJ1-5; D call uncertain. V lost 5 bases and J lost 7, with 15 bases in between. There are 14 residues in the CDR3. The germline gives CDR1 LNHDA, CDR2 SQIVND (reference sequence). The CDR3 loop is CASSPRAGGQPQHF. CDR3 nucleotides: TGTGCCAGTAGTCCCCGGGCAGGCGGGCAGCCCCAGCATTTT. Combining the CDR3 with reference TRBV19 and TRBJ1-5 gives the whole variable domain DGGITQSPKYLFRKEGQNVTLSCEQNLNHDAMYWYRQDPGQGLRLIYYSQIVNDFQKGDIAEGYSVSREKKESFPLTVTSAQKNPTAFYLCASSPRAGGQPQHFGDGTRLSIL.

The gene calls are TRBV7-2 and TRBJ2-5; TRBD2 is a possible D gene (5 bases). Germline V gene sequence: CDR1 SGHTA, CDR2 FQGNSA. Trimming took 2 bases from V and 2 from J, leaving 12 bases between them. This CDR3 is 15 amino acids long. The chain's CDR3 is CASSLLRGKQETQYF. CDR3 DNA sequence: TGTGCCAGCAGCTTATTAAGAGGGAAACAAGAGACCCAGTACTTC.

The chain employs TRBV29-1 and TRBJ2-2; D unclear. Germline V gene data show CDR1 as SQVTM and CDR2 as ANQGSEA. The V end was cut by 1 base, the J end by 6 bases, with 6 bases between. CDR3 length: 12 residues. The CDR3 DNA reads TGCAGCGTTGAAGTGGCCCCCGGGGAGCTGTTTTTT. It yields the protein CSVEVAPGELFF.

The chain has TRBV14 and TRBJ1-6; D is uncertain. Germline V lookup: CDR1 SGHDN, CDR2 FVKESK. V shed 0 bases and J shed 9 bases, with 9 bases lying between them. The CDR3 runs 14 residues. The CDR3 sequence is CASSQEIRGSPLHF. The CDR3 coding sequence is TGTGCCAGCAGCCAAGAAATTCGGGGTTCACCCCTCCACTTT.

In its sample, this clonotype was seen many times. This chain links TRBV5-5 with TRBJ2-1; D remains ambiguous. V dropped 1 base and J dropped 3 bases, with 11 bases sitting between them. The CDR3 sequence is 15 residues long. Per the germline V gene, CDR1 is SGHKS and CDR2 is YYEKEE (reference sequence). As DNA, the CDR3 is TGTGCCAGCAGCTTGAGTCCGAACGTCTACAATGAGCAGTTCTTC. It specifies CASSLSPNVYNEQFF. Supplemented by reference TRBV5-5 and TRBJ2-1, the full variable domain reads DAGVTQSPTHLIKTRGQQVTLRCSPISGHKSVSWYQQVLGQGPQFIFQYYEKEERGRGNFPDRFSARQFPNYSSELNVNALLLGDSALYLCASSLSPNVYNEQFFGPGTRLTVL.

This clonotype was recorded at least ten times. The chain combines TRBV28 with TRBJ1-5; 7 nucleotides match TRBD1. J was trimmed by 0 bases and V by 3 bases; bases with no gene match: 11. The CDR3 length is 18 residues. The germline CDR1 and CDR2 sequences are MDHEN and SYDVKM. The CDR3: CASSFPRRQGGSNQPQHF. The DNA of the CDR3 is TGTGCCAGCAGTTTTCCCCGGAGACAGGGTGGTAGCAATCAGCCCCAGCATTTT.

The chain carries TRBV20-1 and TRBJ2-3; 13 bases match TRBD2. This CDR3 comprises 17 residues. Germline trimming cut 3 bases from V and 1 base from J; bases unmatched to any gene: 7. Germline V gene data show CDR1 as DFQATT and CDR2 as SNEGSKA (reference sequence). CDR3 nucleotides: TGCAGTGCTAGCCTTGGAGGACTAGCGGGAGGCACAGATACGCAGTATTTT. Its protein product is CSASLGGLAGGTDTQYF.

The table lists this clonotype with a count of one. This chain joins TRBV3-1 and TRBJ2-7; a weak D match, TRBD2 (6 bases). With 1 base removed from V and 3 bases from J, the gap between germline ends came to 13 bases. The CDR3 consists of 15 residues. CDR1 and CDR2 from the germline V gene are LGHDT and YNNKEL (reference sequence). CDR3 loop: CASSQAPGAHYEQYF. DNA of the CDR3: TGTGCCAGCAGCCAAGCCCCGGGAGCCCACTACGAGCAGTACTTC.

This clonotype was detected ten times or more. The chain couples TRBV30 to TRBJ2-3, with 10 bases matching TRBD2. CDR3 size: 15 residues. The V and J ends lost 0 bases and 4 bases, in that order; junction bases with no gene match: 4. CDR1 is GTSNPN and CDR2 is SVGIG in the germline V gene (reference sequence). The CDR3 is CAWSVQAGGADTQYF. The CDR3 DNA sequence: TGTGCCTGGAGTGTACAAGCGGGAGGGGCAGATACGCAGTATTTT.

There are many counts of this clonotype. This sequence joins TRBV28 and TRBJ2-7; 8 bases map to TRBD1. Looked up from germline, CDR1 is MDHEN and CDR2 is SYDVKM. The length of the CDR3 is 12 residues. The ends lost 5 bases at V and 6 bases at J; junction bases unmatched: 3. The DNA of the CDR3 is TGTGCCAGCAGTGGGGACAGGATCGAGCAGTACTTC. Its translation is CASSGDRIEQYF.

Written as DNA, the CDR3 is TGTGCCACCAGTGATTTGCCCGGGAGGGGGAGGCTCGAAGATACGCAGTATTTT. It translates to CATSDLPGRGRLEDTQYF. The V call is TRBV24-1, the J call TRBJ2-3; TRBD2 agrees at 8 bases. The CDR3 covers 18 residues. Per the germline V gene, CDR1 is KGHDR and CDR2 is SFDVKD. The ends lost 0 bases at V and 5 bases at J; junction bases unmatched: 12.

This clonotype has just a few counts. This chain connects TRBV4-2 to TRBJ2-1; perhaps TRBD1 as D (5 bases). This CDR3 region has 15 residues. Looked up from germline, CDR1 is LGHNA and CDR2 is YNFKEQ. V was trimmed by 1 base and J by 5 bases, leaving 12 bases between them. The CDR3 bases are TGTGCCAGCAGCCAAGTTTTGGGGCCAAACAATGAGCAGTTCTTC. It yields the protein CASSQVLGPNNEQFF.